Each of the 4 T cell receptor beta chains below was sequenced from the same sample in a study of T cells in Graves' hyperthyroidism and ophthalmopathy (dated by TCRdb to between 2018 and 2021). The library was built by means of multiplex PCR. Sequencer: Illumina HiSeq 2000. The TCR beta CDR3 regions were amplified from the RNA transcripts. The TCR CDR3 was subjected to a first round of RT-PCR using the HTBI primer set and the Qiagen OneStep RT-PCR kit. TCRdb applied fastp at Q25 and MiXCR to the public reads, then kept only in-frame beta chains. Each CDR3 protein appears once, grouped with its most common genes and DNA. Within this sample are roughly 500,000 distinct CDR3 sequences, with 46% of them counted one time only. Around 19% of the sample is in the top ten clones. The sequencing sample was made of peripheral blood or thyroid tissue (not recorded which). Receptor source: an adult woman with Graves' disease, either hyperthyroidism or ophthalmopathy (not recorded which).

Comment on this clonotype: Its ends do not fully match the called genes, so a read error is possible. The rearrangement joins TRBV10-3 to TRBJ1-5; D is unresolved. Germline CDR1 reads ENHRY; CDR2 reads SYGVKD. The CDR3 is made up of 14 amino acids. The CDR3 DNA reads as TGTGCCAGCAGTTACTCAGGACGAAGTTGGCCCCAGCATTTT. Protein sequence: CASSYSGRSWPQHF.

This clonotype has a handful of counts. A junction boundary mismatches the germline segment, possibly from a read error. This sequence joins TRBV6-5 and TRBJ2-5; 8 nucleotides agree with TRBD2. This CDR3 contains 16 residues. The germline gives CDR1 MNHEY, CDR2 SVGAGI. This chain's CDR3 is CASSYLNLAGKEAQYF. In DNA form, the CDR3 reads TGTGCCAGCAGTTACTTGAATTTAGCGGGAAAAGAGGCCCAGTACTTC.

This clonotype was seen a few times. A read error is possible here, since a much larger clone lies one base away. The genes are TRBV20-1 and TRBJ2-7; D gene unclear. Trimming shortened V by 4 bases and J by 4 bases, and 11 bases separated the two germline ends. Germline V gene lookup returns CDR1 DFQATT and CDR2 SNEGSKA (reference sequence). This CDR3 has 12 residues. CDR3 sequence (DNA): TGCAGTGCTAAAGATCTGGCATACGAGCAGTACTTC. It encodes CSAKDLAYEQYF.

The chain uses TRBV5-4 and TRBJ2-2, with 10 positions matching TRBD2. Germline loops: CDR1 SGHNT, CDR2 YYREEE (reference sequence). V lost 4 bases, J lost 5 bases, and 11 bases stayed unmatched. This CDR3 region has 17 residues. The CDR3 DNA follows: TGTGCCAGCAGCCCACTATGGCTAGCGGGAGAGACCGGGGAGCTGTTTTTT. It specifies CASSPLWLAGETGELFF.